Following are 21 T cell receptor beta chains from one sample sequenced in a study of blood T cell repertoires in COVID-19. Only in-frame clones appear in the TCRdb table, and some are missing; sequencing was by immunoSEQ multiplex PCR. Altogether some 150,000 clones are present, 84% being singletons, with the ten largest covering over 5%. Sequencing was done on a sample of peripheral blood. The receptor source for this set is a human donor in a cohort sampled during active COVID-19.

This clone was seen a few times. CDR3 region: CASSQERQGYGYTF. CDR3 sequence (DNA): TGCGCCAGCAGCCAAGAAAGGCAGGGTTATGGCTACACCTTC. The rearrangement links TRBV4-3 to TRBJ1-2; weak D call: TRBD1 (5 bases). V was shortened by 0 bases and J by 5 bases, with 10 bases between the two germline ends. Germline V gene data show CDR1 as LGHNA and CDR2 as YSLEER. This CDR3 region has 14 residues.

The genes are TRBV5-1 and TRBJ1-3, with D possibly TRBD1 on 6 matching bases. CDR1 and CDR2 (germline): SGHRS, YFSETQ. The CDR3 length is 16 residues. V was cut by 4 bases and J by 1 base, with 15 bases left in between. CDR3 nucleotides: TGCGCCAGCAGCGCGGGGGCCGCCGATTCTGGAAACACCATATATTTT. Residues: CASSAGAADSGNTIYF. Full variable domain (missing parts from reference TRBV5-1 and TRBJ1-3): KAGVTQTPRYLIKTRGQQVTLSCSPISGHRSVSWYQQTPGQGLQFLFEYFSETQRNKGNFPGRFSGRQFSNSRSEMNVSTLELGDSALYLCASSAGAADSGNTIYFGEGSWLTVV.

The DNA of the CDR3 is TGTGCCAGCAGTTTATTGTCTGATACGCAGTATTTT. Translated, it gives CASSLLSDTQYF. The genes are TRBV12-3 or TRBV12-4 and TRBJ2-3; no clear D. Trimming left V 2 bases short and J 6 bases short, with 6 bases between. The CDR3 has 12 residues.

The rearrangement uses TRBV19 and TRBJ2-5, with a possible D match to TRBD2 (5 bases). The CDR3 runs 12 residues. Trimming pared 5 bases from V and 14 bases from J, leaving 18 bases between. Looked up from germline, CDR1 is LNHDA and CDR2 is SQIVND (reference sequence). The CDR3 sequence: CASSARTRLLYF. In nucleotides, the CDR3 is TGTGCCAGTAGTGCCAGGACTCGTCTTCTTTACTTC.

The V and J genes are TRBV4-2 and TRBJ2-3; 9 nucleotides align to TRBD2. From germline, CDR1 is LGHNA and CDR2 YNFKEQ. Trimming at V came to 6 bases and at J to 1 base, leaving 8 bases not matched to a gene. The CDR3 is made up of 16 amino acids. In DNA, the CDR3 is TGTGCCAGCAGACTAGCGGGTAGTCGGGGCACAGATACGCAGTATTTT. Protein product: CASRLAGSRGTDTQYF.

The chain joins TRBV5-4 to TRBJ1-1; D unclear. Trimming shortened V by 0 bases and J by 0 bases, and 6 bases separated the two germline ends. Germline-derived CDR1 and CDR2 are SGHNT and YYREEE (reference sequence). CDR3 length: 14 residues. CDR3 amino acids: CASSLERMNTEAFF. Written as DNA, the CDR3 is TGTGCCAGCAGCTTGGAGAGAATGAACACTGAAGCTTTCTTT.

V usage is TRBV6-1 and J usage is TRBJ2-3; maybe TRBD2 (5 bases). Trimming took 3 bases from V and 1 from J, leaving 5 bases between them. CDR1 MNHNS and CDR2 SASEGT come from the germline V gene. The CDR3 spans 13 residues. CDR3 DNA sequence: TGTGCCAGCAGTGAGGAGGGCACAGATACGCAGTATTTT. It is translated as CASSEEGTDTQYF.

A single count supports this clone. Other DNA variants within this sample encode the same CDR3. The CDR3 nucleotides read TGTGCCAGCAGCTTAGGTTTAGACAGGGGGGAAAGCGAGCAGTACTTC. It specifies CASSLGLDRGESEQYF. The chain combines TRBV7-2 with TRBJ2-7; the match to TRBD1 covers 9 bases. CDR3 length: 16 residues. The V gene end was trimmed by 1 base and the J gene end by 6 bases; junction bases not matched to a gene: 10. CDR1 is SGHTA, CDR2 FQGNSA, per germline. Together with reference TRBV7-2 and TRBJ2-7, the CDR3 gives the full variable domain: GAGVSQSPSNKVTEKGKDVELRCDPISGHTALYWYRQSLGQGLEFLIYFQGNSAPDKSGLPSDRFSAERTGGSVSTLTIQRTQQEDSAVYLCASSLGLDRGESEQYFGPGTRLTVT.

This clone was observed a handful of times. The chain is built from TRBV5-8 and TRBJ2-1; D is possibly TRBD1 (5 bases). Trimming removed 0 bases from V and 0 bases from J, with 7 bases in between. This CDR3 contains 15 residues. From germline, CDR1 is SGHTS and CDR2 YDEGEE. This CDR3 is CASSLGQSSYNEQFF. CDR3 coding DNA: TGTGCCAGCAGCTTGGGACAGAGCTCCTACAATGAGCAGTTCTTC.

The chain combines TRBV19 with TRBJ2-7, with D possibly TRBD1 on 5 matching bases. This CDR3 region has 13 residues. Germline CDR1 and CDR2: LNHDA and SQIVND (reference sequence). V gave up 2 bases and J gave up 9 bases, with 14 bases separating them. This chain's CDR3 is CASSIRVGQSQYF. The CDR3 DNA sequence: TGTGCCAGTAGTATAAGGGTGGGGCAGTCGCAGTACTTC.

The chain joins TRBV27 to TRBJ2-5; D unclear. The germline V gene encodes CDR1 MNHEY and CDR2 SMNVEV (reference sequence). The CDR3 spans 16 residues. The V gene lost 8 bases and the J gene lost 2 bases, with 21 bases spanning the gap. The CDR3 loop reads CASAIHGARVQETQYF. The CDR3 nucleotides read TGTGCCAGCGCCATTCACGGTGCACGTGTACAAGAGACCCAGTACTTC.

This chain uses TRBV27 with TRBJ1-1; possible D gene TRBD1, 6 bases. V lost 4 bases and J 4 bases, leaving 13 bases between the germline ends. Looked up from germline, CDR1 is MNHEY and CDR2 is SMNVEV (reference sequence). The length of the CDR3 is 14 residues. The CDR3 region has the DNA TGTGCCAGCAGTTGGGGCCAGGGGCGCACTGAAGCTTTCTTT. Protein: CASSWGQGRTEAFF.

The chain links TRBV7-3 to TRBJ2-1; D is perhaps TRBD2 (6 bases). The CDR3 totals 15 residues. Trimming removed 2 bases at V and 5 bases at J, with 13 bases between. Looked up from germline, CDR1 is SGHTA and CDR2 is FQGTGA. This chain's CDR3 is CASSLGSGTDNEQFF. CDR3 DNA sequence: TGTGCCAGCAGCTTAGGGTCGGGGACTGACAATGAGCAGTTCTTC.

This rearrangement joins TRBV14 to TRBJ2-5; 12 nucleotides agree with TRBD2. V was pared by 5 bases and J by 3 bases, with 1 base of the junction left unmatched. Per the germline V gene, CDR1 is SGHDN and CDR2 is FVKESK. This CDR3 is built from 14 residues. In nucleotides, the CDR3 is TGTGCCAGCAGCTGGACTAGCGGGGAAGAGACCCAGTACTTC. Translation: CASSWTSGEETQYF.

The V gene is TRBV6-5, the J gene TRBJ1-6, with D possibly matching TRBD1 (5 bases). Trimming removed 6 bases at V and 8 bases at J, with 17 bases between. The CDR3 sequence is 15 residues long. From germline, CDR1 is MNHEY and CDR2 SVGAGI. The CDR3, as DNA: TGTGCCAGCAGCGGGGGGTGGGCGGATGATTCACCCCTCCACTTT. Its protein is CASSGGWADDSPLHF.

V usage is TRBV3-1 (or the pseudogene TRBV3-2) and J usage is TRBJ1-2; D is uncertain. Germline assignment: CDR1 LGHDT and CDR2 YNNKEL (reference sequence). CDR3 size: 13 residues. V gave up 1 base and J gave up 6 bases, with 9 bases separating them. CDR3 loop: CASSQVFSHGYTF. CDR3 bases: TGTGCCAGCAGCCAAGTGTTCTCCCATGGCTACACCTTC.

The chain carries TRBV19 and TRBJ2-3; 12 bases fit TRBD2. This CDR3 contains 15 residues. V was pared by 3 bases and J by 5 bases, with 3 bases of the junction left unmatched. Germline V lookup: CDR1 LNHDA, CDR2 SQIVND (reference sequence). CDR3: CASSITSGGIDTQYF. CDR3 coding DNA: TGTGCCAGTAGTATTACTAGCGGGGGGATAGATACGCAGTATTTT. Combining the CDR3 with reference TRBV19 and TRBJ2-3 gives the whole variable domain DGGITQSPKYLFRKEGQNVTLSCEQNLNHDAMYWYRQDPGQGLRLIYYSQIVNDFQKGDIAEGYSVSREKKESFPLTVTSAQKNPTAFYLCASSITSGGIDTQYFGPGTRLTVL.

The CDR3 sequence: CASSLDTGRGTGELFF. The CDR3 DNA sequence: TGCGCCAGCAGCTTGGATACAGGGAGGGGCACCGGGGAGCTGTTTTTT. This chain connects TRBV5-1 to TRBJ2-2; weak D call: TRBD2 (7 bases). CDR3 length: 16 residues. The V gene's germline CDR1 is SGHRS and CDR2 YFSETQ. Trimming took off 0 bases at V and 4 bases at J, with 13 bases between the two ends.

The chain recombines TRBV6-5 with TRBJ1-4; weak D call: TRBD1 (5 bases). In germline, CDR1 is MNHEY, CDR2 SVGAGI. This CDR3 has 15 residues. Trimming took 2 bases from V and 0 from J, leaving 7 bases between them. CDR3 in DNA: TGTGCCAGCAGTTACGTAGGGGCAACTAATGAAAAACTGTTTTTT. It encodes CASSYVGATNEKLFF.

J is TRBJ2-3 and V is TRBV30; TRBD1 is a possible D gene (6 bases). The V gene's germline CDR1 is GTSNPN and CDR2 SVGIG (reference sequence). The CDR3 runs 13 residues. Trimming left V 0 bases short and J 5 bases short, with 9 bases between. CDR3 DNA sequence: TGTGCCTGGAGTGTACGAGGGGGAGATACGCAGTATTTT. Amino acid sequence: CAWSVRGGDTQYF.

V is TRBV9 and J is TRBJ1-4; D gene ambiguous. This CDR3 contains 15 residues. CDR1 SGDLS and CDR2 YYNGEE come from the germline V gene. With 0 bases removed from V and 8 bases from J, the gap between germline ends came to 14 bases. The chain's CDR3 is CASSVASGVGEKLFF. The DNA of the CDR3 is TGTGCCAGCAGCGTAGCGTCGGGAGTTGGGGAAAAACTGTTTTTT.